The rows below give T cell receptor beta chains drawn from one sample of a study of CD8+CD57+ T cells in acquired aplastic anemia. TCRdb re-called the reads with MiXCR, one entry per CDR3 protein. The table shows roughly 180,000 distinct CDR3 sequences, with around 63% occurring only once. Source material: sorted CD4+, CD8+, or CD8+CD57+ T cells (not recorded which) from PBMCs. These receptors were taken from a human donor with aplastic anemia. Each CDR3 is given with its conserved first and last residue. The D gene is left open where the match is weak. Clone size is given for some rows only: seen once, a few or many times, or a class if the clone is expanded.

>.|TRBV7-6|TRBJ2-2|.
CASSGNSNTGELFF
TGTGCCAGCAGTGGGAATTCGAACACCGGGGAGCTGTTTTTT
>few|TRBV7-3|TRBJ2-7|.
CASSRSGSSYEQYF
TGTGCCAGCAGCCGTAGCGGAAGCTCCTACGAGCAGTACTTC
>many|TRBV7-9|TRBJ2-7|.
CASSLQGYVYEQYF
TGTGCCAGCAGCTTACAGGGTTATGTCTACGAGCAGTACTTC
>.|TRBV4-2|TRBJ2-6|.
CASSQVNLAFGANVLTF
TGTGCCAGCAGCCAAGTAAATCTAGCGTTCGGGGCCAACGTCCTGACTTTC
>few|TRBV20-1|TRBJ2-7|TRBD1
CSASIGTGVDEQYF
TGCAGTGCCTCAATCGGGACAGGGGTAGACGAGCAGTACTTC
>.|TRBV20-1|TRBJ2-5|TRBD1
CSAPGTAAQETQYF
TGCAGTGCTCCGGGGACAGCCGCCCAAGAGACCCAGTACTTC
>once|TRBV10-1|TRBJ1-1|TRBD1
CASRAGGWDTEAFF
TGCGCCAGCAGAGCAGGGGGCTGGGACACTGAAGCTTTCTTT
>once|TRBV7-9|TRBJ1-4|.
CASSPLPSATNEKLFF
TGTGCCAGCAGCCCATTACCATCCGCAACTAATGAAAAACTGTTTTTT
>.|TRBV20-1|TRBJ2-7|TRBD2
CSAWTSQSSYEQYF
TGCAGTGCTTGGACTAGTCAGAGCTCCTACGAGCAGTACTTC
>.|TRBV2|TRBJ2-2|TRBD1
CASRQGNTGELFF
TGTGCCAGCCGACAGGGAAACACCGGGGAGCTGTTTTTT
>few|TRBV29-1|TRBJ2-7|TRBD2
CSVGGGSGGSYEQYF
TGCAGCGTTGGGGGGGGGAGCGGGGGATCCTACGAGCAGTACTTC
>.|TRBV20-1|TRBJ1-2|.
CSARGRFYGYTF
TGCAGTGCTAGAGGGAGATTCTATGGCTACACCTTC
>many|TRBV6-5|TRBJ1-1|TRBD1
CASSYMDRADTEAFF
TGTGCCAGCAGTTACATGGACAGGGCGGACACTGAAGCTTTCTTT
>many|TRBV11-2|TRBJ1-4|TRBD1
CASSPWDRGNEKLFF
TGTGCCAGCAGCCCGTGGGACAGGGGAAATGAAAAACTGTTTTTT
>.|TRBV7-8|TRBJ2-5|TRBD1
CASSVGTGVMEETQYF
TGTGCCAGCAGCGTGGGGACAGGGGTCATGGAAGAGACCCAGTACTTC